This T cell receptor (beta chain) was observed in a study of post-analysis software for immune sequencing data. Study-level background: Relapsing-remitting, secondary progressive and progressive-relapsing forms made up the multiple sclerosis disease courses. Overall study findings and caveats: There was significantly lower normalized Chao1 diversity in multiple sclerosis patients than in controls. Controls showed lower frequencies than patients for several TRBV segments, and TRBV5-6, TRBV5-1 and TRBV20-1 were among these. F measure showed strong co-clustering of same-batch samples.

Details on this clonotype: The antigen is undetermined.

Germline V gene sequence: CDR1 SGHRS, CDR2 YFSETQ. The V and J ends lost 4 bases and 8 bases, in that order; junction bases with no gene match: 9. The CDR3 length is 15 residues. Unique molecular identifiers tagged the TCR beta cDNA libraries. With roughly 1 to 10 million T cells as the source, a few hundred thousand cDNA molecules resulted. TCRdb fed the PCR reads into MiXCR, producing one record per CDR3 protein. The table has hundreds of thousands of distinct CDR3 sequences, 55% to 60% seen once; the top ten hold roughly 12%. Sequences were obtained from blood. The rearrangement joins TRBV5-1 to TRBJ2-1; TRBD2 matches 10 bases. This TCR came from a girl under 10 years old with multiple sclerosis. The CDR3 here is CASSTASGGRYEQFF. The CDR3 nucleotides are TGCGCCAGCAGCACCGCTAGCGGGGGCCGGTATGAGCAGTTCTTC.